These T cell receptor beta chains were read from a single sample in a study of cytomegalovirus exposure and HLA in healthy donors. Profiled with immunoSEQ multiplex PCR; TCRdb holds only in-frame clones, not every one. The sample shows approximately 58,000 clones, 85% to 95% of them seen only once. The sample comprised PBMCs. These receptors were obtained from a man younger than 35 in good health and CMV-seronegative. Both conserved end residues are part of each CDR3. The order of the fields is clone size, J gene, V gene, D gene, CDR3 DNA, CDR3 protein. A D gene is named only where the DNA matches it firmly. For some rows the clone size is stated as once, few or many, or as a class when expanded; others skip it.

size: NA
J: TRBJ2-2
V: TRBV15
D: TRBD1
DNA: TGTGCCACCAGCATGAACAGGGGCGGGGAGCTGTTTTTT
CDR3: CATSMNRGGELFF

size: NA
J: TRBJ2-2
V: TRBV19
D: NA
DNA: TGTGCCAGTAGTATGTCGGACAGCACCGGGGAGCTGTTTTTT
CDR3: CASSMSDSTGELFF

size: NA
J: TRBJ1-2
V: TRBV29-1
D: TRBD1
DNA: TGCAGCGGGGGGACAGGGGATAATGGCTACACCTTC
CDR3: CSGGTGDNGYTF

size: NA
J: TRBJ1-4
V: TRBV6-5
D: NA
DNA: TGTGCCAGCAGTCTTGGGACACTTGAAAAACTGTTTTTT
CDR3: CASSLGTLEKLFF

size: NA
J: TRBJ1-5
V: TRBV28
D: NA
DNA: TGTGCCAGCAGCCCCCGGGGTAGCAATCAGCCCCAGCATTTT
CDR3: CASSPRGSNQPQHF

size: NA
J: TRBJ2-1
V: TRBV5-1
D: NA
DNA: TGCGCCAGCAGCGCCTCAACCGTGGGAGGAAATGAGCAGTTCTTC
CDR3: CASSASTVGGNEQFF

size: NA
J: TRBJ2-3
V: TRBV19
D: TRBD2
DNA: TGTGCCAGTAGTATGACTAGCGGGAGAGATACGCAGTATTTT
CDR3: CASSMTSGRDTQYF

size: NA
J: TRBJ2-1
V: TRBV6-6
D: TRBD2
DNA: TGTGCCAGCAGTTACTGGCTAGCGGAAACCAACAATGAGCAGTTCTTC
CDR3: CASSYWLAETNNEQFF

size: NA
J: TRBJ1-3
V: TRBV11-2
D: NA
DNA: TGTGCCAGCAGCTTCCAGGGGAGCTCTGGAAACACCATATATTTT
CDR3: CASSFQGSSGNTIYF

size: NA
J: TRBJ2-7
V: TRBV9
D: TRBD1
DNA: TGTGCCAGCAGCGAGGGGACAGGGGAGTTTTGGGAGCAGTACTTC
CDR3: CASSEGTGEFWEQYF

size: NA
J: TRBJ1-2
V: TRBV4-1
D: TRBD1
DNA: TGCGCCAGCAGCCAAGAAGGGACAGGGGGCCTTAACTATGGCTACACCTTC
CDR3: CASSQEGTGGLNYGYTF

size: NA
J: TRBJ2-1
V: TRBV10-3
D: TRBD2
DNA: TGTGCCATCAGGAGGGGTAGCGGGAGGGCCGGGGCGAATGAGCAGTTCTTC
CDR3: CAIRRGSGRAGANEQFF

size: NA
J: TRBJ2-5
V: TRBV15
D: NA
DNA: TGTGCCACCAGCCCCGCCCCGGGACATGCCAAAGAGACCCAGTACTTC
CDR3: CATSPAPGHAKETQYF

size: NA
J: TRBJ2-1
V: TRBV9
D: TRBD2
DNA: TGTGCCAGCAGCGTAGGGGTTCTAGCGGGAGCTCGGGACAATGAGCAGTTCTTC
CDR3: CASSVGVLAGARDNEQFF

size: NA
J: TRBJ2-2
V: TRBV28
D: TRBD1
DNA: TGTGCTACCCGACAGGGGCTGAACACCGGGGAGCTGTTTTTT
CDR3: CATRQGLNTGELFF

size: NA
J: TRBJ2-7
V: TRBV19
D: TRBD2
DNA: TGTGCCAGTAGTGCCATGACTAGCGGGAGAGGGGAGCAGTACTTC
CDR3: CASSAMTSGRGEQYF

size: NA
J: TRBJ1-1
V: TRBV28
D: TRBD1
DNA: TGTGCCACCCTTACTGAGTGGGACAGTGAAGCTTTCTTT
CDR3: CATLTEWDSEAFF

size: NA
J: TRBJ2-7
V: TRBV27
D: NA
DNA: TGTGCCAGCAGTCCTAGACAGACCCTCTACGAGCAGTACTTC
CDR3: CASSPRQTLYEQYF

size: NA
J: TRBJ2-2
V: TRBV5-1
D: NA
DNA: TGCGCCAGCACCCCCCGGCAGGGCAACACCGGGGAGCTGTTTTTT
CDR3: CASTPRQGNTGELFF

size: NA
J: TRBJ2-5
V: TRBV29-1
D: NA
DNA: TGCAGCGTGAGGCAACCCCAAGAGACCCAGTACTTC
CDR3: CSVRQPQETQYF

size: NA
J: TRBJ2-1
V: TRBV5-8
D: TRBD1
DNA: TGTGCCAGCAGCGCGGGACAGGGTGAGGGCAATGAGCAGTTCTTC
CDR3: CASSAGQGEGNEQFF

size: NA
J: TRBJ2-1
V: TRBV11-2
D: TRBD1
DNA: TGTGCCAGCAGCTATGCCCCGAACAGGGGAACCTACAATGAGCAGTTCTTC
CDR3: CASSYAPNRGTYNEQFF

size: NA
J: TRBJ1-1
V: TRBV7-9
D: NA
DNA: TGTGCCAGCCTAACCGGAGAGAACACTGAAGCTTTCTTT
CDR3: CASLTGENTEAFF

size: NA
J: TRBJ2-1
V: TRBV10-3
D: TRBD2
DNA: TGTGCCATCAGTGAGTCGAGCAGCCTAGCGGGATTTCACTCCTACAATGAGCAGTTCTTC
CDR3: CAISESSSLAGFHSYNEQFF

size: NA
J: TRBJ2-7
V: TRBV4-3
D: TRBD2
DNA: TGCGCCAGCAGCCAAGAAGAGCGGGGGGCCTACGAGCAGTACTTC
CDR3: CASSQEERGAYEQYF

size: NA
J: TRBJ2-2
V: TRBV28
D: NA
DNA: TGTGCCACGAAGGGGGGGGACACCGGGGAGCTGTTTTTT
CDR3: CATKGGDTGELFF

size: NA
J: TRBJ2-3
V: TRBV13
D: NA
DNA: TGTGCCAGCAGCAGCGGACGGATCAAGGATAATACGCAGTATTTT
CDR3: CASSSGRIKDNTQYF

size: NA
J: TRBJ2-7
V: TRBV5-1
D: TRBD2
DNA: TGCGCCAGCGGACTAGCGGTTGGCTACGAGCAGTACTTC
CDR3: CASGLAVGYEQYF

size: NA
J: TRBJ2-7
V: TRBV11-3
D: TRBD2
DNA: TGTGCCAGCAGCTTAGCCCCAGTAGCGGGAGTCTACGAGCAGTACTTC
CDR3: CASSLAPVAGVYEQYF

size: NA
J: TRBJ2-5
V: TRBV4-1
D: NA
DNA: TGCGCCAGCAGCTCACACCAGGGAGGAATTCAAGAGACCCAGTACTTC
CDR3: CASSSHQGGIQETQYF

size: NA
J: TRBJ1-5
V: TRBV27
D: NA
DNA: TGTGCCAGCAGTTTATTGGCAAATCAGCCCCAGCATTTT
CDR3: CASSLLANQPQHF

size: NA
J: TRBJ2-5
V: TRBV9
D: NA
DNA: TGTGCCAGCAGCCCGGGGATAAACCAAGAGACCCAGTACTTC
CDR3: CASSPGINQETQYF

size: NA
J: TRBJ2-1
V: TRBV14
D: NA
DNA: TGTGCCAGCAGCCAAGATTACGTAGCGGCCAGCTCCTACAATGAGCAGTTCTTC
CDR3: CASSQDYVAASSYNEQFF

size: NA
J: TRBJ2-1
V: TRBV7-3
D: TRBD2
DNA: TGTGCCAGCATCCTCCCGCTAGCGGGATACAATGAGCAGTTCTTC
CDR3: CASILPLAGYNEQFF

size: NA
J: TRBJ2-3
V: TRBV6-5
D: NA
DNA: TGTGCCAGCAGTTACGGCGGGGCCTACACAGATACGCAGTATTTT
CDR3: CASSYGGAYTDTQYF

size: NA
J: TRBJ1-4
V: TRBV11-3
D: TRBD1
DNA: TGTGCCAGCAGCTTCGGGACAGGGGCAAATCCCAATGAAAAACTGTTTTTT
CDR3: CASSFGTGANPNEKLFF

size: NA
J: TRBJ2-1
V: TRBV14
D: NA
DNA: TGTGCCAGCAGCCAAGATAGGTCAGGAGGAAATGAGCAGTTCTTC
CDR3: CASSQDRSGGNEQFF

size: NA
J: TRBJ2-5
V: TRBV25-1
D: NA
DNA: TGTGCCAGCAGCCTGACAGGGAGGGAGACCCAGTACTTC
CDR3: CASSLTGRETQYF

size: NA
J: TRBJ2-7
V: TRBV2
D: NA
DNA: TGTGCCAGCAGTTCGGTACAGGGATTCTACGAGCAGTACTTC
CDR3: CASSSVQGFYEQYF

size: NA
J: TRBJ1-2
V: TRBV6-1
D: TRBD1
DNA: TGTGCCAGCAGTGAAAGGGCAGGGGGCTACTATGGCTACACCTTC
CDR3: CASSERAGGYYGYTF

size: NA
J: TRBJ1-2
V: TRBV11-2
D: NA
DNA: TGTGCCAGCAGCCCTAGACAGTCTTATGGCTACACCTTC
CDR3: CASSPRQSYGYTF

size: NA
J: TRBJ2-1
V: TRBV10-3
D: TRBD2
DNA: TGTGCCATCAGTTCCGGACTAGTGAATGAGCAGTTCTTC
CDR3: CAISSGLVNEQFF

size: once
J: TRBJ2-1
V: TRBV10-1
D: NA
DNA: TGCGCCAGCGGGGGGACGGATGAGCAGTTCTTC
CDR3: CASGGTDEQFF

size: few
J: TRBJ1-2
V: TRBV25-1
D: NA
DNA: TGTGCCAGCATGGAGAACTATGGCTACACCTTC
CDR3: CASMENYGYTF

size: NA
J: TRBJ2-3
V: TRBV7-2
D: NA
DNA: TGTGCCAGCAGCTTAGGCGGACTACGCACAGATACGCAGTATTTT
CDR3: CASSLGGLRTDTQYF

size: NA
J: TRBJ2-7
V: TRBV23-1
D: NA
DNA: TGCGCCAGCAGTCAGGCGGGCCCTTCCTACGAGCAGTACTTC
CDR3: CASSQAGPSYEQYF

size: NA
J: TRBJ2-5
V: TRBV11-3
D: TRBD2
DNA: TGTGCCAGCAGCTTGGGTTGGCGGGAGAAAGAGACCCAGTACTTC
CDR3: CASSLGWREKETQYF

size: NA
J: TRBJ1-1
V: TRBV7-9
D: NA
DNA: TGTGCCAGCAGCTTAGGAGCGAACACTGAAGCTTTCTTT
CDR3: CASSLGANTEAFF

size: NA
J: TRBJ2-7
V: TRBV28
D: TRBD1
DNA: TGTGCCAGCAGTTTTTGGACAGGTACCTACGAGCAGTACTTC
CDR3: CASSFWTGTYEQYF

size: NA
J: TRBJ2-5
V: TRBV11-2
D: TRBD1
DNA: TGTGCCAGCAGCTTATCCCAGGGGGTAGTAGAGACCCAGTACTTC
CDR3: CASSLSQGVVETQYF

size: NA
J: TRBJ1-2
V: TRBV19
D: TRBD1
DNA: TGTGCCAGTAGTCCAACCTGGACAGGGTATAACTATGGCTACACCTTC
CDR3: CASSPTWTGYNYGYTF

size: NA
J: TRBJ1-1
V: TRBV30
D: NA
DNA: TGTGCCTGGAGCCATGGTGACAAGAGAGCTTTCTTT
CDR3: CAWSHGDKRAFF

size: once
J: TRBJ1-1
V: TRBV28
D: NA
DNA: TGTGCCAGCAGTTTATTTTGGACATCAGATTGGAACACTGAAGCTTTCTTT
CDR3: CASSLFWTSDWNTEAFF